These T cell receptor beta chains were read from a single sample in a study of vaccination and CD4 T cells after COVID-19. TCRdb analysed the PCR reads with MiXCR anew, one entry per CDR3 protein. The table includes approximately 16,000 distinct CDR3 sequences, approximately 55% detected once. These receptors lack a known antigen. Material: CD4+ T cells from blood, cultured in vitro, obtained before SARS-CoV-2 vaccination. The receptors were gathered from a human donor who had recovered from COVID-19. Each CDR3 is given without its conserved first and last residue. A row's size may be missing; if present it is once, few, many or a size class.

j_gene,v_gene,abundance,CDR3aa
TRBJ1-2,TRBV5-1,.,ASSLEAGDGYT
TRBJ1-5,TRBV15,.,ATSRDLLGGPSNQPQH
TRBJ2-7,TRBV6-2/TRBV6-3,.,ASRGQGAAYEQY
TRBJ1-1,TRBV2,.,ASSETGGQGEAF
TRBJ2-6,TRBV7-2,.,ASSPVDSGANVLT
TRBJ1-5,TRBV20-1,.,SARTGVHQPQH
TRBJ2-7,TRBV20-1,.,SARDRRGLTGEQY
TRBJ1-6,TRBV2,.,ASRTGQDVTSLH
TRBJ1-1,TRBV15,.,ATSRGISSDMNTEAF
TRBJ1-2,TRBV7-2,.,ASSSQPGQGSGYT
TRBJ2-1,TRBV20-1,.,SARYRGGVGYNEQF
TRBJ2-5,TRBV27,.,ASSLSRGLAGGETQY
TRBJ2-3,TRBV7-9,.,ASSAGLAGGADTQY
TRBJ1-1,TRBV20-1,.,SAVQGQNTEAF
TRBJ1-6,TRBV12-3/TRBV12-4,.,ASSSRGSWNSPLH
TRBJ2-3,TRBV29-1,.,SVEVFVRQGTDTQY
TRBJ1-1,TRBV28,.,ASIRGRVRTEAF
TRBJ1-6,TRBV2,few,ASTPGSSPLH
TRBJ2-5,TRBV11-2,once,ASSSTGGETQY
TRBJ2-3,TRBV6-5,.,ASSSDPDTQY
TRBJ1-3,TRBV7-8,.,ASSLPRGGNTIY
TRBJ1-1,TRBV12-3/TRBV12-4,.,ASSFALPGTEAF
TRBJ2-3,TRBV6-5,.,ASSYGGSGALSTDTQY
TRBJ2-7,TRBV24-1,.,ATHHFYEQY
TRBJ2-7,TRBV7-9,.,ASSPAGRGIDEQY
TRBJ1-6,TRBV7-3,.,ASSSTGGNNSPLH
TRBJ1-2,TRBV5-5,.,ASSPGTGGVYT
TRBJ2-3,TRBV20-1,.,SARGDGGTDTQY